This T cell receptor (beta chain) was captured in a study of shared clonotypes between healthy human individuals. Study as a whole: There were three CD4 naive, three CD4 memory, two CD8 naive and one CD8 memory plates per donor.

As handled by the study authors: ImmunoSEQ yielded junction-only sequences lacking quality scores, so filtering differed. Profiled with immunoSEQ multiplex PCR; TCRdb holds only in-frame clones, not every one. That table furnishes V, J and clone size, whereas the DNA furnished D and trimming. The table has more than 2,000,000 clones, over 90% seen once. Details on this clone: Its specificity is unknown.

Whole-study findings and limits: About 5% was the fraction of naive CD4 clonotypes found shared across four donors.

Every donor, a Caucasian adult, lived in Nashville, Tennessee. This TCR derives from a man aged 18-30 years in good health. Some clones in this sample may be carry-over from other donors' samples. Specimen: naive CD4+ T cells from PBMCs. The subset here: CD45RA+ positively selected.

CDR3 region: CASSPPQGEKLFF. The CDR3 DNA sequence: TGCGCCAGCAGCCCACCCCAGGGGGAAAAACTGTTTTTT. The J gene is TRBJ1-4, the V gene TRBV5-1, with D possibly being TRBD1 (6 bases). With 4 bases removed from V and 8 bases from J, the gap between germline ends came to 12 bases. The CDR3 sequence is 13 residues long. Germline assignment: CDR1 SGHRS and CDR2 YFSETQ.